The 9 T cell receptor beta chains presented below share a single source sample, sequenced in a study of T cell changes during pregnancy in multiple sclerosis. Sequenced by immunoSEQ multiplex PCR; TCRdb stores in-frame clones only, minus some. The sample records some 66,000 clones, roughly nine tenths being singletons. Material: CD8+ T cells from peripheral blood mononuclear cells, obtained before pregnancy. These receptors all come from a female donor with multiple sclerosis, enrolled in a pregnancy study.

V is TRBV27 and J is TRBJ2-2; 7 bases agree with TRBD1. This CDR3 has 16 residues. Trimming cost V 3 bases and J 0 bases; bases outside gene matches: 4. Germline loops: CDR1 MNHEY, CDR2 SMNVEV (reference sequence). The CDR3 protein is CASSFIGTANTGELFF. Here the CDR3 DNA reads TGTGCCAGCAGTTTCATTGGGACAGCGAACACCGGGGAGCTGTTTTTT.

The chain joins TRBV14 to TRBJ1-1; D might be TRBD1 (5 bases). The CDR3 has 16 amino acids. With 1 base removed from V and 0 bases from J, the gap between germline ends came to 12 bases. From germline, CDR1 is SGHDN and CDR2 FVKESK. The CDR3 sequence: CASSQVAGIMNTEAFF. As DNA, the CDR3 is TGTGCCAGCAGCCAAGTCGCAGGGATTATGAACACTGAAGCTTTCTTT.

This chain uses TRBV5-1 with TRBJ1-1; perhaps TRBD1 as D (6 bases). Trimming shortened V by 0 bases and J by 0 bases, and 18 bases separated the two germline ends. Germline V CDR1 and CDR2: SGHRS, YFSETQ. The CDR3 has 18 residues. For the CDR3, the DNA is TGCGCCAGCAGCTTGGAGGGGGGGTCCCATTTTATGAACACTGAAGCTTTCTTT. Its protein product is CASSLEGGSHFMNTEAFF. The full variable domain, rest sourced from reference TRBV5-1 and TRBJ1-1, is KAGVTQTPRYLIKTRGQQVTLSCSPISGHRSVSWYQQTPGQGLQFLFEYFSETQRNKGNFPGRFSGRQFSNSRSEMNVSTLELGDSALYLCASSLEGGSHFMNTEAFFGQGTRLTVV.

V and J are TRBV11-3 and TRBJ1-1; D is unresolved. Germline lookup yields CDR1 SGHNT and CDR2 YENEEA. There are 14 residues in the CDR3. The germline V and J ends were trimmed by 5 bases and 1 base, with 11 bases remaining between them. DNA for the CDR3: TGTGCCAGCAGCGGGAGGGTTAAGAACACTGAAGCTTTCTTT. Protein: CASSGRVKNTEAFF.

This chain connects TRBV14 to TRBJ2-3; D perhaps matches TRBD1 (6 bases). CDR3 length: 15 residues. V lost 1 base and J lost 1, with 9 bases in between. CDR1 is SGHDN, CDR2 FVKESK, per germline. In DNA, the CDR3 is TGTGCCAGCAGCCAAGTGGGACACCGCACAGATACGCAGTATTTT. Protein: CASSQVGHRTDTQYF.

This chain joins TRBV11-2 and TRBJ1-2; D is undetermined. V dropped 5 bases and J dropped 6 bases, with 16 bases sitting between them. CDR1 is SGHAT and CDR2 is FQNNGV in the germline V gene. The CDR3 covers 14 residues. The CDR3 here is CASSRSWLADGYTF. CDR3 bases: TGTGCCAGCAGCCGTTCTTGGTTGGCGGATGGCTACACCTTC.

This chain links TRBV4-1 with TRBJ2-7, with D maybe TRBD1 (6 bases). The CDR3 has 13 amino acids. The V end was cut by 4 bases, the J end by 7 bases, with 14 bases between. In germline, CDR1 is MGHRA, CDR2 YSYEKL. The DNA of the CDR3 is TGCGCCAGCAGCCCGCTCGAAACAGGGGAGCAGTACTTC. This sequence encodes CASSPLETGEQYF.

This rearrangement joins TRBV21-1 to TRBJ1-1. TRBV21-1 is marked as a pseudogene. The CDR3 is 12 residues long. Here the CDR3 DNA reads TGTGCCAGCAGCACCCGGAACACTGAAGCTTTCTTT. Encoded protein: CASSTRNTEAFF.

The chain links TRBV25-1 to TRBJ2-1; 7 nucleotides match TRBD2. The CDR3 sequence is 15 residues long. Germline-derived CDR1 and CDR2 are MGHDK and SYGVNS. V lost 3 bases, J lost 3 bases, and 5 bases stayed unmatched. The CDR3 loop is CASSDGERGYNEQFF. In DNA form, the CDR3 reads TGTGCCAGCAGTGATGGCGAGCGGGGCTACAATGAGCAGTTCTTC.